These T cell receptor beta chains were read from a single sample in a study of cytomegalovirus exposure and HLA in healthy donors. Clones were read by immunoSEQ multiplex PCR, and TCRdb kept only the in-frame ones, dropping some. The sample holds roughly 110,000 clones, roughly 80% seen once. Sequencing was carried out using PBMCs. The receptor source for this set is a man in his forties in good health and CMV-seronegative. CDR3s leave out the opening cysteine and the closing phenylalanine or tryptophan.

V gene,CDR3 protein
TRBV15,ATSTRTGGAADTQY
TRBV12-5,ASGTGDRWDGYT
TRBV20-1,SAVGNTEAF
TRBV9,ASSTQGAGNTIY
TRBV6-1,ASSEGPGEIYEQY
TRBV18,ASSPRAVKEQF
TRBV7-9,ASSLAGQNSGNTIY
TRBV7-8,ASSSVFGTGVVGYT
TRBV5-4,ASSHPDRENTIY
TRBV6-5,ASSYDSNSPLH
TRBV9,ASSGGTGLSYEQY
TRBV5-1,ASSSRVGQWNYGYT
TRBV2,ASSEAPSGDSYNEQF